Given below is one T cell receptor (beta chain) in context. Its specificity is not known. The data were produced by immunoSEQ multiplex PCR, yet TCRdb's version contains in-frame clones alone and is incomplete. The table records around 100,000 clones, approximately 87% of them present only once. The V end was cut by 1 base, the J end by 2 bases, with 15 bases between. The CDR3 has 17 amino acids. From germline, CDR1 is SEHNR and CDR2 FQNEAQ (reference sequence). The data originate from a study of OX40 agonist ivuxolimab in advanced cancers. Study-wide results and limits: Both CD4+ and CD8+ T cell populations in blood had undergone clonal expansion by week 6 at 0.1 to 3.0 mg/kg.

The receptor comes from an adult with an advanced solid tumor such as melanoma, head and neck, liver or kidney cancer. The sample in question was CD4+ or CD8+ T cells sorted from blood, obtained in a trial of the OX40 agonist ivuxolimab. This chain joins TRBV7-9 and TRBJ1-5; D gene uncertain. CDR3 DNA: TGTGCCAGCAGCTTAGGGACGAGTCCTGGGGGCAATCAGCCCCAGCATTTT. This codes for CASSLGTSPGGNQPQHF.